This T cell receptor (beta chain) emerged from a study of CD8 T cells in ankylosing spondylitis. Study-level findings and limits: It appeared that ankylosing spondylitis blood was characterized by a TCR beta motif of fewer than ten highly homologous variants. Before this, some motif variants had been reported in reactive arthritis synovial fluid and blood.

This clonotype was recorded at least ten times. Antigen specificity is unknown. TCRdb independently ran MiXCR on the 5' RACE reads; one entry per CDR3 protein. The sample has approximately 260,000 distinct CDR3 sequences; about 9.1% are singletons. Looked up from germline, CDR1 is DFQATT and CDR2 is SNEGSKA (reference sequence). The CDR3 contains 16 residues. Trimming removed 3 bases from V and 0 bases from J; junction bases left unmatched: 6. Sequencing was done on a sample of blood, either unsorted or a sorted T cell fraction (not recorded which). The TCR was taken from a male donor with ankylosing spondylitis or in good health (not recorded which). The rearrangement links TRBV20-1 to TRBJ2-5; 11 nucleotides match TRBD2. CDR3 region: CSASLGTSGYQETQYF. In DNA form, the CDR3 reads TGCAGTGCTAGTCTTGGGACTAGCGGATACCAAGAGACCCAGTACTTC.